This T cell receptor beta chain was observed in a study of cytomegalovirus exposure and HLA in healthy donors. General observations from the study: The authors judged a highly shared variant cluster likely a sequencing artifact. As was reported, the HLA-A and HLA-B alleles of most subjects were accurately predicted from TCR beta sequences. A few CMV-associated chains proved CMV antigen-specific in vitro.

This clone was seen only a few times. The target antigen is unknown. A multiplex PCR was run with 60 Vbeta primers and 13 Jbeta primers. Original analysis: As a later analysis found, there were 78 million or so unique TCR beta chains, of which roughly 11 million were shared. Measured with immunoSEQ multiplex PCR; TCRdb has only the in-frame clones, and not every one. V, J and clone size are those of that table, while D and trimming were read from the DNA. Among approximately 86,000 clones listed, about two thirds were seen once. Germline V gene data show CDR1 as LGHNA and CDR2 as YNFKEQ. The V end was cut by 0 bases, the J end by 5 bases, with 13 bases between. This CDR3 contains 15 residues.

The chain recombines TRBV4-2 with TRBJ1-1; D uncertain. This receptor was identified in a man aged 60 to 75 in good health and CMV-seronegative. Sequences were obtained from PBMCs. CDR3 DNA sequence: TGTGCCAGCAGCCAAGATCTTCCAGGCGGGACTGAAGCTTTCTTT. It encodes CASSQDLPGGTEAFF.